This TCR beta chain was identified in a study of blood T cell repertoires in COVID-19. Germline-derived CDR1 and CDR2 are KGHSH and LQKENI. This CDR3 contains 15 residues. Trimming shortened V by 3 bases and J by 4 bases, and 15 bases separated the two germline ends. Clones were sequenced by immunoSEQ multiplex PCR, and TCRdb holds only the in-frame ones, with some missing. Here the sample spans 150,000 to 160,000 clones, 75% to 85% being singletons. The sequence derives from a man between 60 and 70 years old with acute or convalescent COVID-19. The genes are TRBV18 and TRBJ1-2; D gene ambiguous. The sample consisted of peripheral blood. The CDR3 loop reads CASSPSNPRGYGYTF. CDR3 nucleotide sequence: TGTGCCAGCTCACCGTCGAACCCCCGGGGCTATGGCTACACCTTC.